These 2 T cell receptor beta chains share one sample of origin, sequenced in a study of cytomegalovirus exposure and HLA in healthy donors. The PCR contained 60 Vbeta and 13 Jbeta primers. The method was immunoSEQ multiplex PCR; TCRdb's version includes in-frame clones alone and lacks a portion of them. The profile shows roughly 100,000 clones, around 63% of them singletons. The sample comprised PBMCs. These receptors were collected from a human donor in good health.

This rearrangement joins TRBV4-2 to TRBJ1-2; 9 bases align to TRBD1. From germline, CDR1 is LGHNA and CDR2 YNFKEQ. CDR3 length equals 16 residues. V lost 0 bases to trimming and J lost 4 bases; unmatched junction nucleotides: 6. The DNA of the CDR3 is TGTGCCAGCAGCCAAGATCTGACAGGGGGGAGCTATGGCTACACCTTC. It is translated as CASSQDLTGGSYGYTF.

V gene TRBV20-1 combines with J gene TRBJ1-1, with TRBD1 as a possible D gene (6 bases). CDR1 is DFQATT and CDR2 is SNEGSKA in the germline V gene (reference sequence). The CDR3 has 11 residues. The V gene lost 1 base and the J gene lost 11 bases, with 11 bases spanning the gap. CDR3 residues: CSARAQGSAFF. The CDR3 nucleotides read TGCAGTGCTAGAGCCCAGGGGTCGGCTTTCTTT.